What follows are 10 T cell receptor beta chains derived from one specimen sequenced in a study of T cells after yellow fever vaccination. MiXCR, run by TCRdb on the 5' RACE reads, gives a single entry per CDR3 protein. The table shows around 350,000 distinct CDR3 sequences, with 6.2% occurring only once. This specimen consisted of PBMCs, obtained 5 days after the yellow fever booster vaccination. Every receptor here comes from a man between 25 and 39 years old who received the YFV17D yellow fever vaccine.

The CDR3, as DNA: TGTGCCAGCAGCTTGGGACTAGTGGGGGACGTCAATGAGCAGTTCTTC. Translating gives CASSLGLVGDVNEQFF. The chain joins TRBV5-4 to TRBJ2-1; D might be TRBD2 (6 bases). V lost 0 bases to trimming and J lost 6 bases, with 16 bases between them. Per germline, CDR1 SGHNT and CDR2 YYREEE (reference sequence). The length of the CDR3 is 16 residues.

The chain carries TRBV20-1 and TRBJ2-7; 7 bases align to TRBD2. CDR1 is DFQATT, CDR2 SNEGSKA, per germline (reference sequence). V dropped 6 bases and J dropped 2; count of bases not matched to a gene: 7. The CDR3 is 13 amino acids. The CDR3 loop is CSATWSGTYEQYF. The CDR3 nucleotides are TGCAGTGCCACGTGGAGCGGGACCTACGAGCAGTACTTC.

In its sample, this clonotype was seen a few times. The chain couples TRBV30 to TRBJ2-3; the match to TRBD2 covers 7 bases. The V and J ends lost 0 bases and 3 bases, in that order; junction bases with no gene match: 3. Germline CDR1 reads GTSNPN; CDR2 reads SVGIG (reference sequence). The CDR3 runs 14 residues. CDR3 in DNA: TGTGCCTGGAGTGTGGGAGGGATGACAGATACGCAGTATTTT. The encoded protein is CAWSVGGMTDTQYF.

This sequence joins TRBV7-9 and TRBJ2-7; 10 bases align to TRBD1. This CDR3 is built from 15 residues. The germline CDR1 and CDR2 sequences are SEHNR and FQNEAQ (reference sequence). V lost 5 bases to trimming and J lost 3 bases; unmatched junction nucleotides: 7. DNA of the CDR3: TGTGCCAGCAGCACCGGGACAGGGGTCAGCTACGAGCAGTACTTC. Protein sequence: CASSTGTGVSYEQYF.

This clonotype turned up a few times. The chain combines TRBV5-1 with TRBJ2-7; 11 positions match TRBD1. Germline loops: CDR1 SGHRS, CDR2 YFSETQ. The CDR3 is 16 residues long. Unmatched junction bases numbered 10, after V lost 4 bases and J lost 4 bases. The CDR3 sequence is CASSGPGQGDYYEQYF. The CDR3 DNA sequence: TGCGCCAGCAGCGGCCCGGGACAGGGGGATTATTACGAGCAGTACTTC.

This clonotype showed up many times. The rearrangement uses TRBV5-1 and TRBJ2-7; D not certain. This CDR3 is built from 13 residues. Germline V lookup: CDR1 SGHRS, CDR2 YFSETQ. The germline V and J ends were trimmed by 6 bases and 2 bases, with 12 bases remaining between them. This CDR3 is CASNVGETYEQYF. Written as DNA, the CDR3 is TGCGCCAGCAATGTCGGAGAGACCTACGAGCAGTACTTC.

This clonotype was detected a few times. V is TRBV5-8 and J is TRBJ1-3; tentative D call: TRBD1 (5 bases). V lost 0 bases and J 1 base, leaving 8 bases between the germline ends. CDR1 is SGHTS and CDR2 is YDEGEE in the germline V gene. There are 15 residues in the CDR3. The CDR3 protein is CASSLAGGSGNTIYF. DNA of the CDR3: TGTGCCAGCAGCTTGGCTGGGGGATCTGGAAACACCATATATTTT.

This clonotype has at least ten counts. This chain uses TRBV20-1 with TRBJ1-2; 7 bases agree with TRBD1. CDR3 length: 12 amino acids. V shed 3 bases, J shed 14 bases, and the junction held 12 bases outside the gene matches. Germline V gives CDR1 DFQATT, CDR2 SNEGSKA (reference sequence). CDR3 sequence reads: CSASLQQGTQTF. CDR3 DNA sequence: TGCAGTGCTAGTCTCCAACAGGGGACCCAAACCTTC.

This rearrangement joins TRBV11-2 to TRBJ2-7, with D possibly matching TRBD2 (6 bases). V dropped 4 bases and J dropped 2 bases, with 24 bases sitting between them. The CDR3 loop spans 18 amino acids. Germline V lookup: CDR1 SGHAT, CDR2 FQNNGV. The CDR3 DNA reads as TGTGCCAGCAGCTACTTTGGAGGGGTAGGCGGAGGGGCCTACGAGCAGTACTTC. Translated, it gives CASSYFGGVGGGAYEQYF.

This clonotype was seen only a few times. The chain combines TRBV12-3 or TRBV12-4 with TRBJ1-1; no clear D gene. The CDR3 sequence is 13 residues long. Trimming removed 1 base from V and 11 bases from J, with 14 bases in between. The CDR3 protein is CASSLGAERDAFF. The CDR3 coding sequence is TGTGCCAGCAGTTTAGGCGCGGAGAGGGATGCTTTCTTT.